Listed here are 27 T cell receptor beta chains from one sample, sequenced in a study of T-cell memory formation after mild COVID-19. TCRdb re-called the 5' RACE reads with MiXCR, one entry per CDR3 protein. This table has over 500,000 distinct CDR3 sequences, 15% to 20% appearing once. Sequencing was done on a sample of PBMCs or a T cell subset sorted from them (not recorded which). These receptors were obtained from an adult woman who had mild COVID-19 (a few samples of this study predate the infection). Cell type and time point are not known.

This sequence joins TRBV29-1 and TRBJ2-1; 13 bases fit TRBD2. This CDR3 has 14 amino acids. V trimming: 4 bases; J trimming: 5 bases; junction bases outside the gene matches: 2. Germline CDR1 and CDR2: SQVTM and ANQGSEA. The CDR3, as DNA: TGCAGCGTTGGGGGACTAGCGGGGAACAATGAGCAGTTCTTC. The encoded protein is CSVGGLAGNNEQFF.

This clonotype was counted many times. The V gene is TRBV30, the J gene TRBJ2-2; D unresolved. Germline loops: CDR1 GTSNPN, CDR2 SVGIG (reference sequence). V dropped 2 bases and J dropped 1 base, with 5 bases sitting between them. The CDR3 extends over 13 amino acids. CDR3: CAWSRQNTGELFF. CDR3 DNA: TGTGCCTGGAGTCGACAGAACACCGGGGAGCTGTTTTTT.

The sample holds many counts of this clonotype. The rearrangement joins TRBV20-1 to TRBJ2-7, with D perhaps TRBD2 (6 bases). V lost 0 bases to trimming and J lost 2 bases, with 11 bases between them. This CDR3 is 14 amino acids long. Germline CDR1 and CDR2: DFQATT and SNEGSKA (reference sequence). The CDR3 spells CSARERSGPYEQYF. DNA for the CDR3: TGCAGTGCTAGAGAGAGGAGCGGGCCCTACGAGCAGTACTTC.

The rearrangement uses TRBV9 and TRBJ1-2; 9 bases are a match to TRBD1. The CDR3 length is 15 residues. Germline-derived CDR1 and CDR2 are SGDLS and YYNGEE. The J segment lost 6 bases and the V segment lost 3 bases, leaving 9 bases of the junction unmatched. CDR3 in amino acids: CASSGGTGIYDGYTF. Here the CDR3 DNA reads TGTGCCAGCAGCGGCGGGACAGGGATTTACGATGGCTACACCTTC. Complete variable domain (other parts from reference TRBV9 and TRBJ1-2): DSGVTQTPKHLITATGQRVTLRCSPRSGDLSVYWYQQSLDQGLQFLIQYYNGEERAKGNILERFSAQQFPDLHSELNLSSLELGDSALYFCASSGGTGIYDGYTFGSGTRLTVV.

This clonotype was detected a few times. The chain has TRBV6-5 and TRBJ1-1, with 10 bases matching TRBD1. The germline gives CDR1 MNHEY, CDR2 SVGAGI. The CDR3 runs to 17 residues. Losses at the gene ends were 4 bases for V and 0 bases for J; bases not matched to a gene: 8. CDR3: CASSSDRGRGLNTEAFF. The CDR3 coding sequence is TGTGCCAGCAGTTCCGACAGGGGGCGAGGGTTGAACACTGAAGCTTTCTTT.

This clonotype was counted between two and nine times. CDR3 residues: CSVEEGRVAYF. In DNA form, the CDR3 reads TGCAGCGTTGAAGAGGGGAGGGTAGCATATTTT. This chain uses TRBV29-1 with TRBJ2-3; 7 bases fit TRBD2. The germline CDR1 and CDR2 sequences are SQVTM and ANQGSEA. This CDR3 spans 11 amino acids. Trimming removed 0 bases from V and 15 bases from J; junction bases left unmatched: 6.

Only a few counts were recorded for this clonotype. This sequence joins TRBV5-5 and TRBJ2-3; D may match TRBD1 or TRBD2 (6 bases each). The V and J ends lost 0 bases and 5 bases respectively, with 13 bases between them. The CDR3 runs 15 residues. Germline V lookup: CDR1 SGHKS, CDR2 YYEKEE (reference sequence). The CDR3 is CASSLAPGAGDTQYF. CDR3 bases: TGTGCCAGCAGCTTGGCCCCGGGGGCCGGAGATACGCAGTATTTT.

There are many counts of this clonotype. V usage is TRBV12-3 or TRBV12-4 and J usage is TRBJ2-7; D uncertain. V gave up 5 bases and J gave up 7 bases, with 12 bases separating them. The CDR3 is 12 amino acids. The CDR3 protein is CASSPVWGEQYF. The CDR3 DNA reads TGTGCCAGCAGTCCGGTTTGGGGTGAGCAGTACTTC.

This clonotype came up a few times. J is TRBJ2-7 and V is TRBV12-3 or TRBV12-4; possibly TRBD1 for D (6 bases). The length of the CDR3 is 12 residues. V shed 0 bases and J shed 7 bases, with 7 bases lying between them. The DNA for the CDR3 is TGTGCCAGCAGTTTAGCGACAGGAGAGCAGTACTTC. Its protein is CASSLATGEQYF.

The genes are TRBV6-5 and TRBJ1-2; no firm D call. The CDR3 is 14 amino acids. Trimming shortened V by 6 bases and J by 3 bases, and 14 bases separated the two germline ends. Germline CDR1 reads MNHEY; CDR2 reads SVGAGI. Written as DNA, the CDR3 is TGTGCCAGCAGCAACCTCGCGGAGGACTATGGCTACACCTTC. Protein product: CASSNLAEDYGYTF.

In this sample, this clonotype turned up a few times. The chain combines TRBV20-1 with TRBJ2-6; TRBD2 is a possible D gene (5 bases). Germline V gene sequence: CDR1 DFQATT, CDR2 SNEGSKA (reference sequence). Trimming removed 2 bases at V and 4 bases at J, with 18 bases between. The CDR3 loop spans 17 amino acids. The CDR3 loop reads CSARRVSRAQGANVLTF. The CDR3 coding sequence is TGCAGTGCTAGAAGGGTTTCGAGGGCGCAAGGGGCCAACGTCCTGACTTTC.

This rearrangement joins TRBV10-3 to TRBJ2-7, with D perhaps being TRBD1 or TRBD2 (6 bases each). Trimming cost V 4 bases and J 1 base, with 11 bases left between them. CDR3 length: 14 residues. Germline lookup yields CDR1 ENHRY and CDR2 SYGVKD. For the CDR3, the DNA is TGTGCCATCAGTGGGGGGGACAATTCCTACGAGCAGTACTTC. It yields the protein CAISGGDNSYEQYF.

The V and J genes are TRBV6-6 and TRBJ2-3; tentatively, D is TRBD1 (5 bases). V was trimmed by 4 bases and J by 3 bases, leaving 14 bases between them. The CDR3 is made up of 15 amino acids. Germline V gene lookup returns CDR1 MNHNY and CDR2 SVGAGI (reference sequence). The CDR3 spells CASSWGVGLTDTQYF. CDR3 in DNA: TGTGCCAGCAGTTGGGGCGTCGGGTTGACAGATACGCAGTATTTT.

This clonotype was recorded many times. This chain uses TRBV5-1 with TRBJ2-1, with 7 bases identical to TRBD2. Per the germline V gene, CDR1 is SGHRS and CDR2 is YFSETQ. The ends lost 4 bases at V and 6 bases at J; junction bases unmatched: 10. The CDR3 totals 15 residues. For the CDR3, the DNA is TGCGCCAGCAGCCCCGAGCGGGGTCAGGCCAATGAGCAGTTCTTC. Protein product: CASSPERGQANEQFF.

The V call is TRBV6-1, the J call TRBJ2-7, with D maybe TRBD1 (6 bases). V lost 4 bases to trimming and J lost 7 bases, with 11 bases between them. Germline V gene data show CDR1 as MNHNS and CDR2 as SASEGT. This CDR3 contains 12 residues. The CDR3 DNA reads TGTGCCAGCAGTGCCGGGACACTTGAGCAGTACTTC. This sequence encodes CASSAGTLEQYF.

The chain is built from TRBV5-1 and TRBJ2-7, with TRBD2 matching 8 bases. Germline CDR1 reads SGHRS; CDR2 reads YFSETQ. This CDR3 spans 17 amino acids. V lost 3 bases to trimming and J lost 4 bases; unmatched junction nucleotides: 15. In DNA, the CDR3 is TGCGCCAGCAGCTCCGCCCGCGGGCGGGGGGACATGTACGAGCAGTACTTC. Protein product: CASSSARGRGDMYEQYF. Full variable domain (missing parts from reference TRBV5-1 and TRBJ2-7): KAGVTQTPRYLIKTRGQQVTLSCSPISGHRSVSWYQQTPGQGLQFLFEYFSETQRNKGNFPGRFSGRQFSNSRSEMNVSTLELGDSALYLCASSSARGRGDMYEQYFGPGTRLTVT.

The rearrangement joins TRBV10-3 to TRBJ1-5; 9 bases are shared with TRBD1. Per the germline V gene, CDR1 is ENHRY and CDR2 is SYGVKD. The CDR3 is 16 amino acids. After removal of 2 bases from V and 1 base from J, the junction contained 3 bases not matched to a gene. CDR3 residues: CAISEGTGISNQPQHF. CDR3 DNA sequence: TGTGCCATCAGTGAGGGGACAGGGATCAGCAATCAGCCCCAGCATTTT.

This clonotype was detected only a few times. The chain employs TRBV18 and TRBJ2-5; TRBD1 agrees at 8 bases. CDR1 KGHSH and CDR2 LQKENI come from the germline V gene. The V segment lost 3 bases and the J segment 2 bases; nucleotides outside the gene matches: 5. This CDR3 contains 15 residues. CDR3 amino acids: CASSPVRTGQETQYF. The CDR3, as DNA: TGTGCCAGCTCACCGGTTCGGACAGGGCAAGAGACCCAGTACTTC.

The CDR3 sequence is CASSSWASPYYSGANVLTF. The DNA for the CDR3 is TGTGCCAGCAGTTCGTGGGCCTCCCCCTACTACTCTGGGGCCAACGTCCTGACTTTC. The rearrangement uses TRBV27 and TRBJ2-6; D remains unclear. The V and J ends lost 4 bases and 0 bases respectively, with 19 bases between them. CDR3 length equals 19 residues. The germline CDR1 and CDR2 sequences are MNHEY and SMNVEV (reference sequence).

This chain uses TRBV7-2 with TRBJ2-3; TRBD2 matches 8 bases. The CDR3 runs 15 residues. Looked up from germline, CDR1 is SGHTA and CDR2 is FQGNSA. V was clipped by 5 bases and J by 0 bases; unmatched bases: 4. The CDR3 coding sequence is TGTGCCAGCAGCCCAGCTAGCGGGAGCACAGATACGCAGTATTTT. Protein: CASSPASGSTDTQYF. Drawing the rest from reference TRBV7-2 and TRBJ2-3, the complete variable domain is GAGVSQSPSNKVTEKGKDVELRCDPISGHTALYWYRQSLGQGLEFLIYFQGNSAPDKSGLPSDRFSAERTGGSVSTLTIQRTQQEDSAVYLCASSPASGSTDTQYFGPGTRLTVL.

This chain joins TRBV24-1 and TRBJ2-2; 12 bases line up with TRBD1. Germline assignment: CDR1 KGHDR and CDR2 SFDVKD. J lost 7 bases, V lost 4 bases, and 6 bases had no gene match. The CDR3 is made up of 16 amino acids. In nucleotides, the CDR3 is TGTGCCACCAGTGACCCGGGACAGGGGGCGAGCGGGGAGCTGTTTTTT. It translates to CATSDPGQGASGELFF.

There are a few counts of this clonotype. The chain recombines TRBV24-1 with TRBJ2-5; D is possibly TRBD1 (7 bases). Germline CDR1 is KGHDR and CDR2 is SFDVKD. The CDR3 loop spans 15 amino acids. The ends were cut back, 5 bases at V and 7 bases at J, with 19 bases in the middle. CDR3 bases: TGTGCCACCAGTGGCGGGGCAGGGGGTGTTGGGACCCAGTACTTC. It translates to CATSGGAGGVGTQYF.

In this sample, this clonotype turned up a few times. The chain combines TRBV20-1 with TRBJ1-5; 8 bases agree with TRBD1. The CDR3 consists of 15 residues. Germline values: CDR1 DFQATT, CDR2 SNEGSKA (reference sequence). With V trimmed by 4 bases and J by 0 bases, 5 bases remained unmatched. DNA for the CDR3: TGCAGTGCTACCGGGACAGGCTATAGCAATCAGCCCCAGCATTTT. This translates into CSATGTGYSNQPQHF.

This clonotype was detected a few times. The chain uses TRBV4-2 and TRBJ2-7; 7 nucleotides match TRBD1. The junction had 2 bases not matched to a gene; V was cut back by 1 base and J by 5 bases. The V gene's germline CDR1 is LGHNA and CDR2 YNFKEQ. The CDR3 has 13 amino acids. CDR3 bases: TGTGCCAGCAGCCAAGCGACAGGGCACGAGCAGTACTTC. It codes for CASSQATGHEQYF.

This clonotype was counted between two and nine times. The V gene is TRBV12-3 or TRBV12-4, the J gene TRBJ2-1; no firm D call. The V end was cut by 1 base, the J end by 1 base, with 5 bases between. The CDR3 totals 14 residues. The CDR3 spells CASSLVISYNEQFF. The CDR3 DNA is TGTGCCAGCAGTTTAGTTATTTCCTACAATGAGCAGTTCTTC.

The chain recombines TRBV29-1 with TRBJ1-1; 10 bases map to TRBD1. The CDR3 runs to 12 residues. The germline V gene encodes CDR1 SQVTM and CDR2 ANQGSEA. V lost 6 bases and J lost 4; bases outside the gene matches: 2. CDR3 DNA: TGCAGCGTGGGACAGGGGCTCACTGAAGCTTTCTTT. It is translated as CSVGQGLTEAFF.

The chain uses TRBV4-1 and TRBJ2-2; D is unresolved. The germline V and J ends were trimmed by 5 bases and 6 bases, with 10 bases remaining between them. The CDR3 runs 13 residues. Germline V lookup: CDR1 MGHRA, CDR2 YSYEKL. The CDR3 DNA is TGCGCCAGCAGCTACTCAGTCGCCGGGGAGCTGTTTTTT. This translates into CASSYSVAGELFF.